The 30 T cell receptor beta chains in this list originate from one sample, sequenced in a study of blood T cells in healthy people across ages. Alongside a J-beta primer mix, a sample-barcoded 5' primer served in a second PCR lasting roughly 7 to 12 cycles. TCRdb independently ran MiXCR on the 5' RACE reads; one entry per CDR3 protein. The repertoire includes approximately 1,000,000 distinct CDR3 sequences, around 45% of them detected once, and 18% sits in the top ten. Material: blood. The receptors originated from a woman aged 55-70 years in good health.

This chain links TRBV5-1 with TRBJ1-3; D gene uncertain. V was clipped by 3 bases and J by 8 bases, with 9 bases between them. The CDR3 is 12 amino acids. The germline CDR1 and CDR2 sequences are SGHRS and YFSETQ. The CDR3 protein is CASSYNGDTIYF. The CDR3 bases are TGCGCCAGCAGCTATAACGGAGACACCATATATTTT.

This clonotype was seen a few times. The gene calls are TRBV7-2 and TRBJ1-2; no clear D. V lost 2 bases, J lost 3 bases, and 16 bases lay in between. This CDR3 contains 16 residues. The germline V gene has CDR1 SGHTA and CDR2 FQGNSA. This chain's CDR3 is CASSLLGWGVDYGYTF. CDR3 in DNA: TGTGCCAGCAGCTTACTAGGATGGGGAGTTGACTATGGCTACACCTTC. Supplemented by reference TRBV7-2 and TRBJ1-2, the full variable domain reads GAGVSQSPSNKVTEKGKDVELRCDPISGHTALYWYRQSLGQGLEFLIYFQGNSAPDKSGLPSDRFSAERTGGSVSTLTIQRTQQEDSAVYLCASSLLGWGVDYGYTFGSGTRLTVV.

This clonotype was picked up a small number of times. The V and J genes are TRBV20-1 and TRBJ2-1; TRBD2 matches 12 bases. The CDR3 consists of 14 residues. Germline CDR1 and CDR2: DFQATT and SNEGSKA (reference sequence). Germline trimming cut 5 bases from V and 6 bases from J; bases unmatched to any gene: 5. The CDR3 DNA sequence: TGCAGTGCTTATCTAGCGGGAGGGACCAATGAGCAGTTCTTC. It yields the protein CSAYLAGGTNEQFF.

This clonotype was seen just once. The CDR3 coding sequence is TGTGCCAGCAGCCAAGACCCCGGACTAGCGGGAGCGAGTAATGAGCAGTACTTC. The encoded protein is CASSQDPGLAGASNEQYF. This sequence joins TRBV3-1 and TRBJ2-7; 13 nucleotides align to TRBD2. From germline, CDR1 is LGHDT and CDR2 YNNKEL (reference sequence). Losses at the gene ends were 0 bases for V and 7 bases for J; bases not matched to a gene: 12. The CDR3 is 18 amino acids.

This clonotype has ten or more counts. V usage is TRBV4-2 and J usage is TRBJ2-5, with TRBD2 matching 10 bases. The CDR3 has 15 residues. Germline lookup yields CDR1 LGHNA and CDR2 YNFKEQ. V gave up 4 bases and J gave up 10 bases; unmatched junction bases: 12. In nucleotides, the CDR3 is TGTGCCAGCAGCCCCCCTATGAGCAGCGGGAGGGTCCAGTACTTC. This encodes CASSPPMSSGRVQYF.

The rearrangement joins TRBV7-2 to TRBJ2-1, with D unclear. Germline lookup yields CDR1 SGHTA and CDR2 FQGNSA. This CDR3 is built from 14 residues. Trimming removed 5 bases from V and 6 bases from J, with 14 bases in between. CDR3 loop: CASSPPGLFNEQFF. The CDR3 region has the DNA TGTGCCAGCAGCCCCCCCGGGCTGTTCAATGAGCAGTTCTTC.

The chain is built from TRBV25-1 and TRBJ2-1, with a possible D match to TRBD2 (5 bases). V gave up 7 bases and J gave up 2 bases, with 6 bases separating them. The CDR3 is 12 amino acids. Germline CDR1 and CDR2: MGHDK and SYGVNS. The CDR3 nucleotides are TGTGCCAGCATGAGGGCCTACAATGAGCAGTTCTTC. Translating gives CASMRAYNEQFF. The full variable domain, its missing parts supplied by reference TRBV25-1 and TRBJ2-1, is EADIYQTPRYLVIGTGKKITLECSQTMGHDKMYWYQQDPGMELHLIHYSYGVNSTEKGDLSSESTVSRIRTEHFPLTLESARPSHTSQYLCASMRAYNEQFFGPGTRLTVL.

This chain connects TRBV6-1 to TRBJ2-1, with 7 bases fitting TRBD2. CDR1 and CDR2 (germline): MNHNS, SASEGT. This CDR3 contains 16 residues. V lost 5 bases, J lost 10 bases, and 17 bases stayed unmatched. The CDR3 DNA reads TGTGCCAGCAGTCTCCTGCCTCCCTGGTTGCGGGAGGAGCAGTTCTTC. Encoded protein: CASSLLPPWLREEQFF.

This clonotype has a count of ten or more. CDR3 region: CASSLTTGTGVSGANVLTF. As DNA, the CDR3 is TGTGCCAGCAGTTTAACCACCGGGACAGGGGTCTCTGGGGCCAACGTCCTGACTTTC. This rearrangement joins TRBV12-3 or TRBV12-4 to TRBJ2-6; 10 bases are shared with TRBD1. J lost 0 bases, V lost 2 bases, and 7 bases had no gene match. The CDR3 has 19 amino acids.

V and J are TRBV7-9 and TRBJ2-5; 8 bases match TRBD1. The germline CDR1 and CDR2 sequences are SEHNR and FQNEAQ (reference sequence). This CDR3 contains 17 residues. V trimming: 7 bases; J trimming: 2 bases; junction bases outside the gene matches: 15. In DNA, the CDR3 is TGTGCCAGCACCCCGGGACAGGCCAGGGTAAAACAAGAGACCCAGTACTTC. It yields the protein CASTPGQARVKQETQYF.

This clonotype was counted a few times. The chain is built from TRBV4-1 and TRBJ2-4, with TRBD2 matching 14 bases. J lost 1 base, V lost 5 bases, and 10 bases had no gene match. This CDR3 is 19 amino acids long. Germline CDR1 is MGHRA and CDR2 is YSYEKL. CDR3 region: CASSARGLAGAKAKNIQYF. The CDR3 nucleotides read TGCGCCAGCAGCGCCAGGGGACTAGCGGGAGCAAAGGCCAAAAACATTCAGTACTTC.

J is TRBJ2-7 and V is TRBV7-6; D could derive from TRBD1 or TRBD2 (5 bases each). The assigned J gene may be wrong: the sequence end matches TRBJ2-5 better. The germline CDR1 and CDR2 sequences are SGHVS and FNYEAQ. CDR3 length equals 15 residues. The DNA for the CDR3 is TGTGCCAGCAGCTTAGAGGTGGGGGTCTCAGCGACCCAGTACTTC. It specifies CASSLEVGVSATQYF.

The genes are TRBV20-1 and TRBJ2-7; 10 bases map to TRBD1. The germline gives CDR1 DFQATT, CDR2 SNEGSKA (reference sequence). V was clipped by 3 bases and J by 6 bases; unmatched bases: 5. The CDR3 totals 13 residues. The CDR3 sequence is CSARDRGTGEQYF. The CDR3 region has the DNA TGCAGTGCTAGGGACAGGGGGACTGGCGAGCAGTACTTC.

The CDR3 protein is CASSQNTGAQETQYF. CDR3 bases: TGTGCCAGCAGCCAGAATACAGGGGCACAAGAGACCCAGTACTTC. The chain uses TRBV7-8 and TRBJ2-5; 7 bases agree with TRBD1. Trimming at V came to 5 bases and at J to 2 bases, leaving 8 bases not matched to a gene. This CDR3 is built from 15 residues. Germline V gives CDR1 SGHVS, CDR2 FQNEAQ.

The chain links TRBV6-6 to TRBJ2-7, with TRBD2 matching over 7 bases. With V trimmed by 5 bases and J by 0 bases, 10 bases remained unmatched. Looked up from germline, CDR1 is MNHNY and CDR2 is SVGAGI (reference sequence). This CDR3 spans 16 amino acids. CDR3 loop: CASSQGVERGSYEQYF. Written as DNA, the CDR3 is TGTGCCAGCAGTCAAGGGGTGGAGCGGGGCTCCTACGAGCAGTACTTC.

This clonotype was seen more than once but under ten times. This chain connects TRBV20-1 to TRBJ2-1; D remains unclear. The germline V and J ends were trimmed by 5 bases and 0 bases, with 14 bases remaining between them. Germline V gene lookup returns CDR1 DFQATT and CDR2 SNEGSKA (reference sequence). The CDR3 is 15 amino acids. Written as DNA, the CDR3 is TGCAGTGCTCCCCATCCCAGGAACTCCTACAATGAGCAGTTCTTC. Protein: CSAPHPRNSYNEQFF.

The sample holds a few counts of this clonotype. The chain is built from TRBV7-9 and TRBJ2-5; a possible D gene is TRBD2 (6 bases). This CDR3 comprises 12 residues. Trimming cost V 3 bases and J 10 bases, with 12 bases left between them. The germline CDR1 and CDR2 sequences are SEHNR and FQNEAQ (reference sequence). CDR3 residues: CASSFSGTGQYF. Written as DNA, the CDR3 is TGTGCCAGCAGCTTTTCCGGGACTGGCCAGTACTTC.

The chain combines TRBV20-1 with TRBJ2-3, with 7 bases that match TRBD2. In germline, CDR1 is DFQATT, CDR2 SNEGSKA (reference sequence). The CDR3 extends over 17 amino acids. J was trimmed by 3 bases and V by 0 bases; bases with no gene match: 12. The CDR3 is CSAREGGGRRDTDTQYF. CDR3 DNA: TGCAGTGCTAGAGAGGGGGGGGGACGGCGCGATACAGATACGCAGTATTTT.

This clonotype occurred a few times. This CDR3 is CASSLWGGTKDTQYF. The CDR3, as DNA: TGTGCCAGCAGCCTTTGGGGGGGGACCAAAGATACGCAGTATTTT. This chain joins TRBV7-2 and TRBJ2-3; 7 bases fit TRBD2. Germline CDR1 and CDR2: SGHTA and FQGNSA. The CDR3 spans 15 residues. The V segment lost 5 bases and the J segment 5 bases; nucleotides outside the gene matches: 10.

The V gene is TRBV12-5, the J gene TRBJ1-2; weak D call: TRBD1 (5 bases). Trimming removed 7 bases from V and 0 bases from J, with 15 bases in between. The CDR3 is made up of 15 amino acids. In germline, CDR1 is LGHNT, CDR2 FRNRAP. The CDR3 DNA reads as TGTGCTAGTGCCGATGCCAGGGACCCTAACTATGGCTACACCTTC. Protein product: CASADARDPNYGYTF.

This clonotype was counted between two and nine times. This rearrangement joins TRBV29-1 to TRBJ2-4, with a weak D call TRBD2 (5 bases). The J call may be wrong; the DNA end is better matched by TRBJ2-7. This CDR3 spans 11 amino acids. In germline, CDR1 is SQVTM, CDR2 ANQGSEA. CDR3 sequence (DNA): TGCAGCGTTGTAGGCGGGTCCGAGCAGTACTTC. Protein sequence: CSVVGGSEQYF.

This clonotype showed up just a few times. The V and J genes are TRBV20-1 and TRBJ1-6; 7 bases fit TRBD1. J was trimmed by 9 bases and V by 0 bases; bases with no gene match: 8. Germline values: CDR1 DFQATT, CDR2 SNEGSKA (reference sequence). The CDR3 is made up of 15 amino acids. The CDR3 loop is CSARDGDRVGSPLHF. CDR3 in DNA: TGCAGTGCTAGAGACGGCGACAGGGTGGGTTCACCCCTCCACTTT.

This clonotype showed up just a few times. The chain links TRBV12-3 or TRBV12-4 to TRBJ2-7, with D possibly matching TRBD1 (5 bases). Trimming left V 6 bases short and J 7 bases short, with 16 bases between. The CDR3 totals 13 residues. The DNA of the CDR3 is TGTGCCAGCAGCACTTCCAGGGTCGGAGAGCAGTACTTC. This encodes CASSTSRVGEQYF.

V is TRBV6-5 and J is TRBJ2-3, with D tentatively TRBD2 (5 bases). Germline CDR1 and CDR2: MNHEY and SVGAGI. The V end was cut by 3 bases, the J end by 4 bases, with 14 bases between. The CDR3 has 15 amino acids. The CDR3 sequence: CASSYEGEGADTQYF. CDR3 nucleotide sequence: TGTGCCAGCAGTTATGAGGGAGAAGGCGCAGATACGCAGTATTTT.

There are a few counts of this clonotype. CDR3 loop: CATSRDVAGGRETQYF. In DNA form, the CDR3 reads TGTGCCACCAGCAGAGATGTAGCGGGAGGTCGAGAGACCCAGTACTTC. J is TRBJ2-5 and V is TRBV15; 10 bases map to TRBD2. The CDR3 is made up of 16 amino acids. V shed 0 bases, J shed 4 bases, and the junction held 5 bases outside the gene matches. Germline lookup yields CDR1 LNHNV and CDR2 YYDKDF (reference sequence).

This rearrangement joins TRBV4-1 to TRBJ2-1; tentative D call: TRBD2 (6 bases). The germline V and J ends were trimmed by 1 base and 15 bases, with 22 bases remaining between them. From germline, CDR1 is MGHRA and CDR2 YSYEKL. This CDR3 region has 15 residues. The chain's CDR3 is CASSQVLGDSGAGFF. CDR3 bases: TGCGCCAGCAGCCAAGTTTTAGGGGATAGCGGAGCCGGGTTCTTC.

The chain couples TRBV20-1 to TRBJ2-4; 8 bases agree with TRBD2. After removal of 6 bases from V and 13 bases from J, the junction contained 14 bases not matched to a gene. Germline CDR1 is DFQATT and CDR2 is SNEGSKA (reference sequence). The length of the CDR3 is 13 residues. The CDR3, as DNA: TGCAGTGCCGTAAGCGGGAGTGTTTACGGGCAGTACTTC. Encoded protein: CSAVSGSVYGQYF.

The chain links TRBV28 to TRBJ1-1, with no clear D. Trimming stripped 5 bases from V and 7 bases from J, with 17 bases between. This CDR3 has 14 residues. Germline assignment: CDR1 MDHEN and CDR2 SYDVKM. CDR3 region: CASSLSGQVVEAFF. The CDR3 bases are TGTGCCAGCAGTCTCAGCGGTCAGGTCGTTGAAGCTTTCTTT.

J is TRBJ2-1 and V is TRBV6-2 or TRBV6-3, with 11 positions matching TRBD2. CDR3 length equals 18 residues. The J segment lost 4 bases and the V segment lost 2 bases, leaving 10 bases of the junction unmatched. Per the germline V gene, CDR1 is MNHEY and CDR2 is SVGEGT. CDR3 in DNA: TGTGCCAGCAGTTACCCAATCATAGCGGGAGGGGGATACAATGAGCAGTTCTTC. This translates into CASSYPIIAGGGYNEQFF.

This clonotype appeared a few times. The rearrangement joins TRBV21-1 to TRBJ2-3; the listed D gene, TRBD1, was not tested against the DNA. TRBV21-1 is tagged as a pseudogene. The CDR3 length is 15 residues. The CDR3 DNA reads as TGTGCCAGCGGGGGGACCCACGGGGATCGAAATACGCAGTATTTT. Translated, it gives CASGGTHGDRNTQYF.